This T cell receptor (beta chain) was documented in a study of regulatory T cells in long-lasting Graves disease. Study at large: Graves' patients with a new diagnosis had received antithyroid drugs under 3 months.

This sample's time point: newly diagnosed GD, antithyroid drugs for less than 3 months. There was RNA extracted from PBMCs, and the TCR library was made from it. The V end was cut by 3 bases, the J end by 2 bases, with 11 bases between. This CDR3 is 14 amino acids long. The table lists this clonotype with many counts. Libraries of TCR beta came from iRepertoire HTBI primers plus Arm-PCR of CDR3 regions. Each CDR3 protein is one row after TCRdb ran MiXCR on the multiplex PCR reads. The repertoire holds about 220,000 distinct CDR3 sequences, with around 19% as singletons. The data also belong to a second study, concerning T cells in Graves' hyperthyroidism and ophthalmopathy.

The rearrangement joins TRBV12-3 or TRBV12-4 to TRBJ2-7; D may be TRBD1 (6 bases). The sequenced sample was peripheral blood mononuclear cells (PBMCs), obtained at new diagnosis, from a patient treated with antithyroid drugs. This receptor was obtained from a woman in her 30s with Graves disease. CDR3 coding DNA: TGTGCCAGCAGTTTTTCCGACAGGACCTACGAGCAGTACTTC. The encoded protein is CASSFSDRTYEQYF.